Reported below is one T cell receptor (beta chain). The data stem from a study of T cells expressing NK-cell markers. Reanalyzing the 5' RACE reads, TCRdb keeps one entry per CDR3 protein, without DNA. The table for this sample gives about 260,000 distinct CDR3 sequences. The length of the CDR3 is 15 residues. CDR1 is MDHEN and CDR2 is SYDVKM in the germline V gene. Sequencing was carried out using blood T cells: a sorted CD56 or NKG2C T cell subset, CD4+ or CD8+ T cells, or bulk PBMC T cells (not recorded which). This sequence was found in a man aged 18 to 30 in good health. The chain is built from TRBV28 and TRBJ1-6; TCRdb returns TRBD1, unconfirmable since there is no DNA. The CDR3 loop is CASSPQGQGGSPLHF.